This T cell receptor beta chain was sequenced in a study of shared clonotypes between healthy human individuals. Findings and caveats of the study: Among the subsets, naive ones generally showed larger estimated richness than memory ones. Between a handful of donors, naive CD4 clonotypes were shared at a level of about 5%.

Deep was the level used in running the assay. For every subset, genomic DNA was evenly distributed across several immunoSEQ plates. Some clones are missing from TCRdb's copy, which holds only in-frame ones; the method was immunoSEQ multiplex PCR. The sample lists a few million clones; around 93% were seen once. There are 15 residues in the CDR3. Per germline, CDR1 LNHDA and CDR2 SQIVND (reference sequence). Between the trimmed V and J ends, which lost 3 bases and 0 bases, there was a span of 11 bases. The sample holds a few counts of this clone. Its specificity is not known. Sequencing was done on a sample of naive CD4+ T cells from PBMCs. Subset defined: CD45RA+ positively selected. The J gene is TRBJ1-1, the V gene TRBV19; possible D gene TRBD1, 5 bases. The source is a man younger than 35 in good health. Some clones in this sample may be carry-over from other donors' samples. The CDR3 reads CASSIRQTMNTEAFF. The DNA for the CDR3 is TGTGCCAGTAGTATCCGACAGACTATGAACACTGAAGCTTTCTTT.